A single count supports the clone carrying this TCR beta chain. The assay was immunoSEQ multiplex PCR, and TCRdb's table has in-frame clones only and misses some. The data contain a few hundred thousand clones, around 89% of them singletons. Participants were placed into cohorts based on the clinical history they reported. This record belongs to a study of blood T cell repertoires in COVID-19. Germline values: CDR1 SGHRS, CDR2 YFSETQ. This CDR3 is built from 16 residues. The trim removed 2 bases at V and 3 bases at J, leaving 6 bases unmatched. The V gene is TRBV5-1, the J gene TRBJ2-3, with 10 positions matching TRBD2. The sample was PBMCs or T cells enriched from blood (not recorded which). The TCR originated in a woman between 40 and 50 years old with acute COVID-19. The CDR3 loop is CASSLSTSGMTDTQYF. In DNA, the CDR3 is TGCGCCAGCAGCTTATCTACTAGCGGGATGACAGATACGCAGTATTTT.